The clone carrying this T cell receptor (beta chain) was seen only a few times. Its antigen is not known. At one end, the junction sequence differs from germline, possibly due to a read error. This record belongs to a study of beta chain features in type 1 diabetes. Findings and limits, study-wide: Shortening of TCRB CDR3s, moderate but significant, appeared in all four CD4+ subsets of Type 1 diabetes patients. Among type 1 diabetes patients, VDJ junctions had fewer insertions and more deletions.

The investigators reverse transcribed all of the isolated RNA, so they sequenced expressed TCRB transcripts. The study sequenced naive, central memory and regulatory T cell samples to an average of about 3.8 million reads. TCRdb keeps only in-frame clones here, not all; method: immunoSEQ multiplex PCR. The table includes some 360,000 clones, about 18% detected once. Once sorted, every population was more than 98% pure. Per germline, CDR1 GTSNPN and CDR2 SVGIG (reference sequence). This CDR3 comprises 11 residues. This TCR was sampled from a woman between 18 and 30 years old in good health. The V call is TRBV30, the J call TRBJ2-7; 7 bases line up with TRBD2. The sequenced material came from naive CD4+ T cells from blood. The CDR3 is CACPTAGRFFF. CDR3 DNA: TGTGCCTGCCCAACAGCCGGGAGGTTCTTCTTC.